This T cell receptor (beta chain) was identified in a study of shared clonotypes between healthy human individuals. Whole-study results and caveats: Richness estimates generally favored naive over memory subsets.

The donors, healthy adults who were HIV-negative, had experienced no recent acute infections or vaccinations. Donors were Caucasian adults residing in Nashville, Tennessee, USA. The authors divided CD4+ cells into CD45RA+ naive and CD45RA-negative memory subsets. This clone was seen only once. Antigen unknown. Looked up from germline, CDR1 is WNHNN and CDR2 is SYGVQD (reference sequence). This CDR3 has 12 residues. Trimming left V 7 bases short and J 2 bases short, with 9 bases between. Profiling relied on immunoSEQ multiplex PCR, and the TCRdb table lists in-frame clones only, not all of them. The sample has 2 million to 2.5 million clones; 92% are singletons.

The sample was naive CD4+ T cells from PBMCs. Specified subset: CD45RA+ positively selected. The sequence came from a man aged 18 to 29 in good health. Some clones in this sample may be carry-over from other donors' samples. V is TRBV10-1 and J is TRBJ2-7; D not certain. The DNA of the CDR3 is TGCGCCAGCAACTGGGTGCCCTACGAGCAGTACTTC. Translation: CASNWVPYEQYF.